This TCR beta chain originates from a study of CD8+CD57+ T cells in acquired aplastic anemia. Whole-study findings and limits: Patients and controls had CD8+ Simpson's diversity values that were not significantly distinct.

CDR3 and TCR beta VDJ profiling relied on a genomic DNA template. Each CDR3 protein is one row after TCRdb ran MiXCR on the reads. The table has over 150,000 distinct CDR3 sequences, approximately 48% seen once. Individuals selected for sequencing had exhibited CD8+CD57+ cell expansion on flow cytometry. Germline assignment: CDR1 SGHVS and CDR2 FNYEAQ. The CDR3 length is 15 residues. With 3 bases removed from V and 7 bases from J, the gap between germline ends came to 19 bases. This clonotype was seen only a few times. Its target is unknown. The TCR was taken from a human donor with aplastic anemia. The chain joins TRBV7-6 to TRBJ2-7, with D possibly TRBD2 on 6 matching bases. Input material: sorted CD4+, CD8+, or CD8+CD57+ T cells (not recorded which) from PBMCs. The CDR3 bases are TGTGCCAGCAGCTTGTCTCCGGGAGAGGCCCAGGAGCAGTACTTC. The encoded protein is CASSLSPGEAQEQYF.